This TCR beta chain was identified in a study of blood T cell repertoires in COVID-19. Study details: The cDNA or gDNA used as material had been derived from T cells, B-cell-depleted T cells, or PBMCs.

Everyone who took part was roughly 18 to 100 years old, and they came from over 20 US areas. Participants were placed into cohorts based on the clinical history they reported. Resolution of symptoms, clearance, or two negative PCRs was present in recovered Cohort 3 donors. Produced via immunoSEQ multiplex PCR; TCRdb's table is partial and in-frame only. The sample gives hundreds of thousands of clones, about 93% of which show up once; 1.9% is in the top ten. CDR1 is LNHNV, CDR2 YYDKDF, per germline (reference sequence). With 7 bases removed from V and 4 bases from J, the gap between germline ends came to 10 bases. The CDR3 is 13 amino acids.

This TCR was recovered from a woman between 18 and 29 years old who had recovered from COVID-19. This chain uses TRBV15 with TRBJ2-2; the D gene is possibly TRBD1 (5 bases). Specimen: PBMCs or T cells enriched from blood (not recorded which). The CDR3 reads CATTQGSTGELFF. The CDR3 DNA reads as TGTGCCACCACTCAGGGATCCACCGGGGAGCTGTTTTTT.